The 27 T cell receptor beta chains reported below all come from one sample, sequenced in a study of cytomegalovirus exposure and HLA in healthy donors. Amplification used 60 Vbeta primers and 13 Jbeta primers. The protocol was immunoSEQ multiplex PCR, while the TCRdb copy is restricted to in-frame clones and leaves out a portion. The repertoire holds more than 95,000 clones, with 60% to 85% as singletons. The sample comprised PBMCs. The receptors derive from a man in his thirties or forties in good health and CMV-seronegative.

V usage is TRBV7-8 and J usage is TRBJ2-3; D possibly corresponds to TRBD1 (7 bases). The germline gives CDR1 SGHVS, CDR2 FQNEAQ. The CDR3 totals 16 residues. Trimming cost V 5 bases and J 0 bases, with 15 bases left between them. Here the CDR3 DNA reads TGTGCCAGCAGCCCCCAGGGGGGACCTAGCACAGATACGCAGTATTTT. This translates into CASSPQGGPSTDTQYF.

The V call is TRBV28, the J call TRBJ1-3, with 8 bases fitting TRBD1. Losses at the gene ends were 4 bases for V and 9 bases for J; bases not matched to a gene: 14. Germline loops: CDR1 MDHEN, CDR2 SYDVKM. This CDR3 has 16 amino acids. In DNA, the CDR3 is TGTGCCAGCAGTTCCGGGACAGGTTCCCGTGGGGTCACCATATATTTT. Translating it yields CASSSGTGSRGVTIYF.

This chain connects TRBV5-1 to TRBJ1-4; D ambiguous. Germline loops: CDR1 SGHRS, CDR2 YFSETQ. The CDR3 is made up of 14 amino acids. The V gene lost 2 bases and the J gene lost 5 bases, with 10 bases spanning the gap. The CDR3 protein is CASSFGGSNEKLFF. In nucleotides, the CDR3 is TGCGCCAGCAGCTTCGGCGGAAGCAATGAAAAACTGTTTTTT.

The chain employs TRBV7-3 and TRBJ1-1; 8 bases line up with TRBD1. V gave up 1 base and J gave up 4 bases; unmatched junction bases: 8. Germline loops: CDR1 SGHTA, CDR2 FQGTGA. There are 16 residues in the CDR3. CDR3 in DNA: TGTGCCAGCAGCTTAAAACCTTCAGGGGGCGGCACTGAAGCTTTCTTT. It yields the protein CASSLKPSGGGTEAFF.

The chain combines TRBV5-5 with TRBJ1-6; 9 bases align to TRBD1. This CDR3 contains 17 residues. CDR1 and CDR2 from the germline V gene are SGHKS and YYEKEE (reference sequence). The J segment lost 7 bases and the V segment lost 1 base, leaving 9 bases of the junction unmatched. The chain's CDR3 is CASSLWGQGFGNSPLHF. CDR3 bases: TGTGCCAGCAGCTTGTGGGGACAGGGATTTGGCAATTCACCCCTCCACTTT.

V is TRBV5-4 and J is TRBJ2-1; D is unclear. This CDR3 is 13 amino acids long. The V gene lost 1 base and the J gene lost 8 bases, with 10 bases spanning the gap. Germline CDR1 is SGHNT and CDR2 is YYREEE (reference sequence). The CDR3 bases are TGTGCCAGCAGCTTGTCCGGTGGAGATGAGCAGTTCTTC. Translating it yields CASSLSGGDEQFF.

The genes are TRBV1 and TRBJ2-1; no DNA check was done on the table's D call, TRBD2. TRBV1 represents a pseudogene. This CDR3 is 12 amino acids long. The CDR3 protein is CTDPEDYNEQFF. The CDR3 coding sequence is TGCACCGACCCGGAGGACTACAATGAGCAGTTCTTC.

This clone was observed once. For the CDR3, the DNA is TGTGCCAGCAGGGCCGGGACAGGATCCAACAATGAGCAGTTCTTC. Protein sequence: CASRAGTGSNNEQFF. This sequence joins TRBV6-5 and TRBJ2-1; 8 bases match TRBD1. The germline gives CDR1 MNHEY, CDR2 SVGAGI. V lost 6 bases and J lost 5; bases outside the gene matches: 9. The CDR3 covers 15 residues.

The CDR3 DNA reads as TGTGCCAGCAGCCCCGGACAGGGGGGCACTGAAGCTTTCTTT. As protein: CASSPGQGGTEAFF. J is TRBJ1-1 and V is TRBV6-5; 10 nucleotides match TRBD1. Germline trimming cut 6 bases from V and 4 bases from J; bases unmatched to any gene: 5. CDR1 and CDR2 (germline): MNHEY, SVGAGI. The length of the CDR3 is 14 residues.

The rearrangement links TRBV6-5 to TRBJ1-2; TRBD1 is a possible D gene (5 bases). The V gene lost 2 bases and the J gene lost 2 bases, with 12 bases spanning the gap. CDR1 and CDR2 from the germline V gene are MNHEY and SVGAGI. The CDR3 extends over 15 amino acids. The CDR3 here is CASSYPSQGNYGYTF. The CDR3 nucleotides are TGTGCCAGCAGTTACCCCTCTCAGGGAAACTATGGCTACACCTTC.

This clone has a single count. The rearrangement joins TRBV9 to TRBJ1-6; 8 bases match TRBD1. In germline, CDR1 is SGDLS, CDR2 YYNGEE. Germline trimming cut 5 bases from V and 5 bases from J; bases unmatched to any gene: 9. CDR3 length equals 16 residues. This CDR3 is CASSTGGGQNNSPLHF. As DNA, the CDR3 is TGTGCCAGCAGTACAGGGGGGGGTCAAAATAATTCACCCCTCCACTTT.

This clone was observed a handful of times. The chain carries TRBV7-3 and TRBJ1-1; tentatively, D is TRBD1 (5 bases). The CDR3 sequence is 13 residues long. Trimming cost V 2 bases and J 1 base, with 5 bases left between them. Looked up from germline, CDR1 is SGHTA and CDR2 is FQGTGA. CDR3 in DNA: TGTGCCAGCAGCTTAGACAGGAACACTGAAGCTTTCTTT. This codes for CASSLDRNTEAFF.

This chain uses TRBV5-6 with TRBJ2-1; the D gene is possibly TRBD2 (5 bases). Trimming cost V 4 bases and J 6 bases, with 11 bases left between them. The CDR3 runs to 13 residues. In germline, CDR1 is SGHDT, CDR2 YYEEEE. CDR3 in amino acids: CASSPTGLNEQFF. CDR3 coding DNA: TGTGCCAGCAGCCCAACCGGACTCAATGAGCAGTTCTTC.

The chain is built from TRBV27 and TRBJ2-7; perhaps TRBD2 as D (5 bases). Germline CDR1 reads MNHEY; CDR2 reads SMNVEV (reference sequence). The CDR3 length is 13 residues. Trimming took off 6 bases at V and 5 bases at J, with 14 bases between the two ends. CDR3 sequence (DNA): TGTGCCAGCAGCCCCTCCCGGCGGGACGAGCAGTACTTC. Its protein is CASSPSRRDEQYF.

The V call is TRBV9, the J call TRBJ1-1; TRBD1 matches at 8 bases. V shed 4 bases, J shed 8 bases, and the junction held 13 bases outside the gene matches. CDR1 and CDR2 from the germline V gene are SGDLS and YYNGEE. This CDR3 region has 15 residues. In DNA, the CDR3 is TGTGCCAGCAGCCCGACCCCTCAGGGGGCTTCCGAAGCTTTCTTT. The encoded protein is CASSPTPQGASEAFF.

This clone was found a few times. The rearrangement joins TRBV27 to TRBJ1-2, with a weak D call TRBD1 (5 bases). This CDR3 contains 14 residues. Germline CDR1 is MNHEY and CDR2 is SMNVEV (reference sequence). V gave up 2 bases and J gave up 6 bases, with 13 bases separating them. Written as DNA, the CDR3 is TGTGCCAGCAGTTTAAGACAGCTCTCTGATGGCTACACCTTC. Protein product: CASSLRQLSDGYTF.

The chain joins TRBV11-2 to TRBJ2-6; no clear D gene. There are 17 residues in the CDR3. Germline CDR1 is SGHAT and CDR2 is FQNNGV. The ends were cut back, 5 bases at V and 0 bases at J, with 14 bases in the middle. This CDR3 reads CASSPRHGGSGANVLTF. DNA of the CDR3: TGTGCCAGCAGCCCTAGGCATGGCGGCTCTGGGGCCAACGTCCTGACTTTC.

The chain has TRBV9 and TRBJ2-6, with D tentatively TRBD2 (7 bases). CDR1 and CDR2 (germline): SGDLS, YYNGEE. The V and J ends lost 2 bases and 12 bases respectively, with 24 bases between them. The CDR3 has 17 amino acids. CDR3 bases: TGTGCCAGCAGCGTTCCCCCTTTCGGACGGGGGGCTGTCGTCCTGACTTTC. Translated, it gives CASSVPPFGRGAVVLTF.

Only a few counts were recorded for this clone. The chain uses TRBV6-5 and TRBJ2-5, with a possible D match to TRBD1 (6 bases). From germline, CDR1 is MNHEY and CDR2 SVGAGI. The CDR3 has 14 amino acids. Deletions cut 8 bases from V and 4 bases from J, with 17 bases between. CDR3 residues: CASGRGGGGETQYF. DNA of the CDR3: TGTGCCAGCGGCAGGGGTGGAGGCGGAGAGACCCAGTACTTC.

V and J are TRBV28 and TRBJ1-1, with 7 bases that match TRBD1. Germline V lookup: CDR1 MDHEN, CDR2 SYDVKM. This CDR3 region has 13 residues. V shed 2 bases, J shed 11 bases, and the junction held 8 bases outside the gene matches. The CDR3, as DNA: TGTGCCAGCAGTTTAGTTGAGGGGGCTTGGGCTTTCTTT. Translating it yields CASSLVEGAWAFF.

The V call is TRBV7-2, the J call TRBJ1-3; D remains ambiguous. The CDR3 loop spans 15 amino acids. Germline CDR1 SGHTA, CDR2 FQGNSA. The V end was cut by 5 bases, the J end by 4 bases, with 15 bases between. DNA of the CDR3: TGTGCCAGCAGCCGAAGCGAGGCGCGCGGAAACACCATATATTTT. Translation: CASSRSEARGNTIYF.

The chain has TRBV28 and TRBJ2-1, with D uncertain. CDR1 MDHEN and CDR2 SYDVKM come from the germline V gene. This CDR3 spans 15 amino acids. Trimming took 3 bases from V and 0 from J, leaving 9 bases between them. The CDR3 loop reads CASSFVSSSYNEQFF. The CDR3 nucleotides are TGTGCCAGCAGTTTTGTGTCTAGCTCCTACAATGAGCAGTTCTTC.

This clone was seen once. J is TRBJ1-1 and V is TRBV9; 8 bases align to TRBD1. The CDR3 is made up of 19 amino acids. V trimming: 1 base; J trimming: 0 bases; junction bases outside the gene matches: 14. The germline gives CDR1 SGDLS, CDR2 YYNGEE. The CDR3 loop is CASSVSRGGTGLMNTEAFF. DNA for the CDR3: TGTGCCAGCAGCGTATCGAGAGGAGGGACAGGACTTATGAACACTGAAGCTTTCTTT.

The chain recombines TRBV19 with TRBJ2-3; D gene unclear. Trimming stripped 3 bases from V and 6 bases from J, with 4 bases between. The CDR3 is made up of 11 amino acids. Germline V gene sequence: CDR1 LNHDA, CDR2 SQIVND (reference sequence). The CDR3 DNA follows: TGTGCCAGTAGTATTGCGGATACGCAGTATTTT. This encodes CASSIADTQYF.

V gene TRBV11-3 combines with J gene TRBJ2-7, with a tentative D call TRBD1 (6 bases). The germline CDR1 and CDR2 sequences are SGHNT and YENEEA. The CDR3 is 15 residues long. Trimming stripped 1 base from V and 2 bases from J, with 12 bases between. CDR3 residues: CASSLAPTGAYEQYF. The CDR3 coding sequence is TGTGCCAGCAGCTTAGCCCCGACAGGAGCCTACGAGCAGTACTTC.

J is TRBJ2-7 and V is TRBV28, with TRBD1 matching 8 bases. Germline-derived CDR1 and CDR2 are MDHEN and SYDVKM. CDR3 length: 16 amino acids. V shed 2 bases, J shed 3 bases, and the junction held 9 bases outside the gene matches. CDR3 in DNA: TGTGCCAGCAGTTTACACGGCAGGGGGCTTTTCTACGAGCAGTACTTC. Its translation: CASSLHGRGLFYEQYF.

This chain uses TRBV28 with TRBJ1-5; TRBD1 matches 9 bases. Germline CDR1 MDHEN, CDR2 SYDVKM. Trimming at V came to 2 bases and at J to 2 bases, leaving 4 bases not matched to a gene. The CDR3 is 16 residues long. The CDR3 coding sequence is TGTGCCAGCAGTTTAGTTCGGACAGGGGGCAATCAGCCCCAGCATTTT. Its protein is CASSLVRTGGNQPQHF. Variable domain in full (rest from reference TRBV28 and TRBJ1-5): DVKVTQSSRYLVKRTGEKVFLECVQDMDHENMFWYRQDPGLGLRLIYFSYDVKMKEKGDIPEGYSVSREKKERFSLILESASTNQTSMYLCASSLVRTGGNQPQHFGDGTRLSIL.